These 20 T cell receptor beta chains were sequenced from one sample in a study of T cells in Graves' hyperthyroidism and ophthalmopathy. TCR beta CDR3 regions were amplified from RNA. First-round RT-PCR of the TCR CDR3 relied on the HTBI primer set. One entry per CDR3 protein results from TCRdb running MiXCR on the multiplex PCR reads. This repertoire shows about 420,000 distinct CDR3 sequences, approximately 15% found once; its top ten account for 7.5% to 9%. Material for sequencing was blood. These receptors all stem from a young woman with Graves' hyperthyroidism.

As concerns this clonotype: This may come from a read error, since a much larger clone is one base off. The chain is built from TRBV9 and TRBJ1-4; D is uncertain. Germline V gene sequence: CDR1 SGDLS, CDR2 YYNGEE. There are 15 residues in the CDR3. DNA of the CDR3: TGTGCCAGCAGCGCCGATCCGACAACTAATGAAGAACTGTTTTTT. It yields the protein CASSADPTTNEELFF.

This clonotype came up many times. The chain is built from TRBV12-3 or TRBV12-4 and TRBJ2-7, with 8 nucleotides matching TRBD2. CDR3 size: 14 residues. J gave up 3 bases and V 7 bases, and 8 bases lay outside the gene matches. In DNA form, the CDR3 reads TGTGCCAGCAACTCCCGGGGGGGTGGCTACGAGCAGTACTTC. Its translation is CASNSRGGGYEQYF.

This clonotype has a count of ten or more. V is TRBV18 and J is TRBJ1-2, with 9 bases fitting TRBD1. J lost 6 bases, V lost 3 bases, and 8 bases had no gene match. The CDR3 is made up of 15 amino acids. Germline V gene lookup returns CDR1 KGHSH and CDR2 LQKENI. The CDR3 DNA sequence: TGTGCCAGCTCACCTCCGGGACAGGGTACGGATGGCTACACCTTC. Amino acid sequence: CASSPPGQGTDGYTF.

This clonotype was found many times. The CDR3 sequence is CASRSDRLSYNEQFF. Written as DNA, the CDR3 is TGTGCCAGCAGGTCAGACAGGCTTTCCTACAATGAGCAGTTCTTC. The chain uses TRBV7-2 and TRBJ2-1, with D possibly matching TRBD1 (6 bases). Per germline, CDR1 SGHTA and CDR2 FQGNSA. V was trimmed by 6 bases and J by 1 base, leaving 13 bases between them. This CDR3 contains 15 residues.

With respect to this clonotype: The junction and the germline gene differ at one end; a read error may be behind it. The V call is TRBV15, the J call TRBJ2-1; 7 bases are a match to TRBD2. The CDR3 totals 16 residues. Germline CDR1 LNHNV, CDR2 YYDKDF (reference sequence). This chain's CDR3 is CAISRDGGEVSREQFF. As DNA, the CDR3 is TGTGCCATCAGCAGAGATGGGGGGGAGGTCAGTCGCGAGCAGTTCTTC.

This clonotype was seen repeatedly, ten times or more. The chain employs TRBV11-3 and TRBJ2-1, with D unclear. Germline loops: CDR1 SGHNT, CDR2 YENEEA. V lost 4 bases and J 2 bases, leaving 15 bases between the germline ends. This CDR3 is built from 16 residues. The CDR3 loop reads CASSSAWTVPYNEQFF. DNA for the CDR3: TGTGCCAGCAGCTCCGCGTGGACGGTGCCCTACAATGAGCAGTTCTTC.

This clonotype was recorded at least ten times. This chain joins TRBV29-1 and TRBJ2-1, with 7 bases fitting TRBD1. The CDR3 runs to 15 residues. Looked up from germline, CDR1 is SQVTM and CDR2 is ANQGSEA. V shed 0 bases and J 6 bases; nucleotides not matched to a gene: 8. The CDR3 here is CSVEDQTGAVNEQFF. The CDR3 DNA sequence: TGCAGCGTTGAAGATCAAACAGGGGCCGTCAATGAGCAGTTCTTC.

This clonotype was detected many times. The V call is TRBV19, the J call TRBJ1-1, with TRBD1 as a possible D gene (6 bases). CDR1 and CDR2 from the germline V gene are LNHDA and SQIVND (reference sequence). V was cut by 0 bases and J by 5 bases, with 19 bases left in between. This CDR3 has 17 residues. The CDR3 DNA is TGTGCCAGTAGTATAGATTTTAGGGGACACGTATTTACTGAAGCTTTCTTT. This sequence encodes CASSIDFRGHVFTEAFF.

This clonotype came up many times. The chain has TRBV2 and TRBJ1-5; D remains unclear. The germline V gene has CDR1 SNHLY and CDR2 FYNNEI. Trimming shortened V by 7 bases and J by 4 bases, and 11 bases separated the two germline ends. This CDR3 comprises 13 residues. CDR3 sequence (DNA): TGTGCCAGCACCCTGGACCATAATCAGCCCCAGCATTTT. It yields the protein CASTLDHNQPQHF.

This clonotype occurred many times. The V and J genes are TRBV20-1 and TRBJ2-3; D possibly uses TRBD1 or TRBD2 (5 bases each). Looked up from germline, CDR1 is DFQATT and CDR2 is SNEGSKA (reference sequence). This CDR3 is built from 14 residues. Trimming took 3 bases from V and 1 from J, leaving 11 bases between them. Written as DNA, the CDR3 is TGCAGTGCTAGTAATACGGGACGCACAGATACGCAGTATTTT. Residues: CSASNTGRTDTQYF.

Many counts were recorded for this clonotype. The chain is built from TRBV11-2 and TRBJ2-2; 8 bases align to TRBD2. V shed 5 bases, J shed 4 bases, and the junction held 6 bases outside the gene matches. Germline lookup yields CDR1 SGHAT and CDR2 FQNNGV. This CDR3 has 15 residues. The DNA of the CDR3 is TGTGCCAGCAGCGGGACTAGATATGGCACCGGGGAGCTGTTTTTT. Amino acids: CASSGTRYGTGELFF.

In this sample, this clonotype turned up many times. The V call is TRBV2, the J call TRBJ2-2; 10 nucleotides line up with TRBD2. Germline V gives CDR1 SNHLY, CDR2 FYNNEI. The V and J ends lost 6 bases and 4 bases, in that order; junction bases with no gene match: 8. The CDR3 is made up of 16 amino acids. The CDR3 loop is CASRGSGRAVTGELFF. CDR3 sequence (DNA): TGTGCCAGCAGGGGGAGCGGGAGGGCCGTCACCGGGGAGCTGTTTTTT.

This clonotype has a count of ten or more. The V call is TRBV11-2, the J call TRBJ1-2; a weak D match, TRBD1 (6 bases). This CDR3 spans 14 amino acids. V lost 5 bases and J lost 3, with 13 bases in between. Germline V gene lookup returns CDR1 SGHAT and CDR2 FQNNGV. The CDR3 is CASSGHRVDYGYTF. The CDR3 DNA follows: TGTGCCAGCAGCGGACACAGGGTTGACTATGGCTACACCTTC.

This clonotype was recorded a few times. The CDR3 coding sequence is TGTGCCAGCTCACCGAGTTTAGATGGGGATACGCAGTATTTT. Protein product: CASSPSLDGDTQYF. The chain is built from TRBV18 and TRBJ2-3; no reliable D call. CDR1 and CDR2 (germline): KGHSH, LQKENI. The CDR3 contains 14 residues. The V end lost 3 bases, the J end lost 6 bases, and 13 bases lay between the germline ends.

V and J are TRBV20-1 and TRBJ2-5, with 7 bases that match TRBD2. This CDR3 spans 16 amino acids. The V segment lost 5 bases and the J segment 4 bases; nucleotides outside the gene matches: 16. Germline values: CDR1 DFQATT, CDR2 SNEGSKA (reference sequence). The CDR3 nucleotides read TGCAGTGCTCCCCCGCGCCGGGGGGAAGTAAGAGAGACCCAGTACTTC. It yields the protein CSAPPRRGEVRETQYF.

The J gene is TRBJ2-3, the V gene TRBV28; weak D call: TRBD1 (6 bases). The ends were cut back, 1 base at V and 3 bases at J, with 20 bases in the middle. CDR3 size: 18 residues. The germline gives CDR1 MDHEN, CDR2 SYDVKM. The CDR3 bases are TGTGCCAGCAGTTTATATCCTGGGGCAGGGGCGGAGACAGATACGCAGTATTTT. Protein sequence: CASSLYPGAGAETDTQYF.

In this sample, this clonotype turned up many times. This chain connects TRBV12-3 or TRBV12-4 to TRBJ2-7, with 9 bases matching TRBD2. V shed 8 bases and J 6 bases; nucleotides not matched to a gene: 5. This CDR3 is 12 amino acids long. For the CDR3, the DNA is TGTGCCAGCGGGACTAGCACCGCCGAGCAGTACTTC. This sequence encodes CASGTSTAEQYF.

The chain employs TRBV7-9 and TRBJ1-5; perhaps TRBD1 as D (6 bases). CDR1 is SEHNR, CDR2 FQNEAQ, per germline (reference sequence). The CDR3 length is 15 residues. The V gene lost 4 bases and the J gene lost 4 bases, with 14 bases spanning the gap. The CDR3 sequence: CASSSTGPLNQPQHF. The CDR3 DNA follows: TGTGCCAGCAGCTCTACAGGGCCACTGAATCAGCCCCAGCATTTT.

This clonotype occurred many times. The CDR3 spells CASIRTGGSYGYTF. The DNA for the CDR3 is TGTGCCAGCATCAGGACAGGGGGCAGTTATGGCTACACCTTC. The chain couples TRBV28 to TRBJ1-2; 11 bases align to TRBD1. V gave up 7 bases and J gave up 5 bases; unmatched junction bases: 6. Germline CDR1 reads MDHEN; CDR2 reads SYDVKM. The CDR3 contains 14 residues.

This clonotype was recorded many times. The rearrangement uses TRBV20-1 and TRBJ2-2, with 10 bases that match TRBD2. The V segment lost 2 bases and the J segment 2 bases; nucleotides outside the gene matches: 5. The CDR3 is made up of 16 amino acids. Germline-derived CDR1 and CDR2 are DFQATT and SNEGSKA (reference sequence). CDR3 DNA sequence: TGCAGTGCTAGAATACTAGCGGGGACAAACACCGGGGAGCTGTTTTTT. This sequence encodes CSARILAGTNTGELFF.